This T cell receptor beta chain derives from a study of OX40 agonist ivuxolimab in advanced cancers. The CDR3 extends over 18 amino acids. The ends were cut back, 4 bases at V and 2 bases at J, with 21 bases in the middle. Germline assignment: CDR1 MGHRA and CDR2 YSYEKL. TCRdb's copy holds only in-frame clones and misses some; the assay was immunoSEQ multiplex PCR. Counted here are around 68,000 clones, 85% to 95% occurring once; the ten biggest clones make up 1.1%. The clonotype was recovered from an adult with an advanced solid tumor such as melanoma, head and neck, liver or kidney cancer. The source was CD4+ or CD8+ T cells sorted from blood, collected in a trial of the OX40 agonist ivuxolimab. The chain joins TRBV4-1 to TRBJ1-3; no definite D call. CDR3 coding DNA: TGCGCCAGCAGCCCCACTCAATGGGCCCTAAGTCCTGGAAACACCATATATTTT. Residues: CASSPTQWALSPGNTIYF.